This T cell receptor (beta chain) was observed in a study of cytomegalovirus exposure and HLA in healthy donors. Primers for the PCR totalled 60 Vbeta and 13 Jbeta. Repertoires were generated with immunoSEQ multiplex PCR, while TCRdb's copy carries only in-frame clones and drops some. The table has under 200,000 clones, roughly 84% seen once. V gave up 5 bases and J gave up 8 bases; unmatched junction bases: 10. Germline CDR1 is SEHNR and CDR2 is FQNEAQ (reference sequence). This CDR3 region has 15 residues. This receptor was taken from a young man in good health and CMV-seronegative. The V gene is TRBV7-9, the J gene TRBJ2-1; 9 bases fit TRBD1. The sequenced sample consisted of PBMCs. CDR3 sequence reads: CASSPGQGLRDEQFF. CDR3 nucleotide sequence: TGTGCCAGCAGCCCGGGACAGGGCCTTAGGGATGAGCAGTTCTTC.